This T cell receptor (beta chain) is from a study of cytotoxic CD8 clonotypes in ibrutinib-treated CLL. Germline CDR1 is MNHNS and CDR2 is SASEGT. The CDR3 runs 14 residues. Trimming left V 7 bases short and J 5 bases short, with 17 bases between. Target depth was 1 in 200,000 to 1 in 1 million T cells, about 10x per clonotype. The protocol was immunoSEQ multiplex PCR, while the TCRdb copy is restricted to in-frame clones and leaves out a portion. The profile shows more than 60,000 clones, approximately 87% of them singletons. The sample in question was PBMCs, obtained after 24 months of ibrutinib treatment. The chain recombines TRBV6-1 with TRBJ2-5; D is perhaps TRBD2 (6 bases). This TCR derives from a human donor with chronic lymphocytic leukemia. CDR3 protein: CASTTGGAGETQYF. The CDR3, as DNA: TGTGCCAGCACCACCGGAGGGGCGGGGGAGACCCAGTACTTC.